Shown below are 27 T cell receptor beta chains from a single sample sequenced in a study of blood T cells in healthy people across ages. Next came a second PCR, run for roughly 6 to 11 cycles, which used a sample-barcoded 5' primer along with a J-beta primer mix. TCRdb re-called the 5' RACE reads through MiXCR, storing one row per CDR3 protein. The sample shows around 1,600,000 distinct CDR3 sequences, roughly 43% of them seen only once. Sequencing used blood. These receptors were obtained from a woman in her late teens or twenties in good health.

This clonotype was detected ten times or more. The chain couples TRBV25-1 to TRBJ1-2, with 7 positions matching TRBD1. The germline CDR1 and CDR2 sequences are MGHDK and SYGVNS. CDR3 length: 13 amino acids. With V trimmed by 3 bases and J by 3 bases, 1 base remained unmatched. DNA for the CDR3: TGTGCCAGCAGTGAGGGACAGTACTATGGCTACACCTTC. This gives the protein CASSEGQYYGYTF.

The rearrangement joins TRBV5-1 to TRBJ2-2, with D possibly TRBD2 on 5 matching bases. This CDR3 comprises 14 residues. The V gene's germline CDR1 is SGHRS and CDR2 YFSETQ. V was pared by 0 bases and J by 3 bases, with 6 bases between. The CDR3 coding sequence is TGCGCCAGCAGCTTGGTGCGGGACACCGGGGAGCTGTTTTTT. It yields the protein CASSLVRDTGELFF.

The rearrangement uses TRBV20-1 and TRBJ2-3, with TRBD2 as a possible D gene (5 bases). Germline CDR1 and CDR2: DFQATT and SNEGSKA (reference sequence). V was trimmed by 6 bases and J by 6 bases, leaving 10 bases between them. This CDR3 comprises 11 residues. The CDR3 spells CSAKSGDTQYF. The CDR3, as DNA: TGCAGTGCAAAGTCGGGGGATACGCAGTATTTT.

The count of this clonotype is one. The chain uses TRBV20-1 and TRBJ1-5, with 11 bases identical to TRBD1. V lost 3 bases to trimming and J lost 1 base; unmatched junction nucleotides: 11. The CDR3 runs 18 residues. Germline V lookup: CDR1 DFQATT, CDR2 SNEGSKA (reference sequence). The CDR3 reads CSARRKGTGGRSNQPQHF. DNA of the CDR3: TGCAGTGCTAGGCGGAAGGGGACAGGGGGTAGGAGCAATCAGCCCCAGCATTTT.

CDR3 sequence: CATRGSLAGKGNEQFF. CDR3 sequence (DNA): TGTGCCACCAGGGGATCACTAGCGGGAAAAGGCAATGAGCAGTTCTTC. The V gene is TRBV24-1, the J gene TRBJ2-1; 10 bases line up with TRBD2. The junction had 11 bases not matched to a gene; V was cut back by 7 bases and J by 6 bases. This CDR3 region has 16 residues. Germline-derived CDR1 and CDR2 are KGHDR and SFDVKD.

This clonotype appeared a single time. The V gene is TRBV6-1, the J gene TRBJ2-1, with 8 bases matching TRBD1. The CDR3 has 15 residues. Germline V gene data show CDR1 as MNHNS and CDR2 as SASEGT. V lost 4 bases, J lost 6 bases, and 8 bases stayed unmatched. The CDR3 region has the DNA TGTGCCAGCAGTGGGACAGGGCAAAGGTTCAATGAGCAGTTCTTC. Residues: CASSGTGQRFNEQFF.

This clonotype showed up just a few times. This chain uses TRBV5-1 with TRBJ2-1, with D tentatively TRBD2 (6 bases). CDR3 length: 16 residues. CDR1 and CDR2 (germline): SGHRS, YFSETQ. V was clipped by 0 bases and J by 0 bases, with 10 bases between them. The CDR3 region is CASSLAPTSSYNEQFF. In nucleotides, the CDR3 is TGCGCCAGCAGCTTGGCTCCGACTAGCTCCTACAATGAGCAGTTCTTC.

In its sample, this clonotype was seen a few times. The chain joins TRBV7-9 to TRBJ1-6; TRBD1 agrees at 8 bases. Germline V CDR1 and CDR2: SEHNR, FQNEAQ (reference sequence). The CDR3 has 14 residues. J gave up 8 bases and V 4 bases, and 4 bases lay outside the gene matches. This CDR3 is CASSSTGVDSPLHF. As DNA, the CDR3 is TGTGCCAGCAGCTCGACAGGGGTCGATTCACCCCTCCACTTT.

This clonotype turned up a few times. This chain uses TRBV15 with TRBJ2-3; 11 nucleotides agree with TRBD2. CDR1 and CDR2 from the germline V gene are LNHNV and YYDKDF (reference sequence). With 5 bases clipped from V and 5 bases from J, the junction kept 9 bases outside the gene matches. This CDR3 is 16 amino acids long. Written as DNA, the CDR3 is TGTGCCACCAGCGATGGGGCTAGCGGGAGGCTAGATACGCAGTATTTT. This sequence encodes CATSDGASGRLDTQYF.

This chain joins TRBV4-3 and TRBJ2-4; D unclear. Per the germline V gene, CDR1 is LGHNA and CDR2 is YSLEER. The CDR3 sequence is 12 residues long. Between the trimmed V and J ends, which lost 0 bases and 13 bases, there was a span of 10 bases. The CDR3, as DNA: TGCGCCAGCAGCCAAGAGTCCCCTGGGCAGTACTTC. Translated: CASSQESPGQYF.

Ten or more counts support this clonotype. V and J are TRBV9 and TRBJ1-1; D not resolved. Germline CDR1 and CDR2: SGDLS and YYNGEE. The CDR3 has 13 residues. Trimming stripped 0 bases from V and 1 base from J, with 4 bases between. The CDR3 is CASSVVQNTEAFF. The CDR3, as DNA: TGTGCCAGCAGCGTAGTACAGAACACTGAAGCTTTCTTT. The variable domain in full, with the rest retrieved from reference TRBV9 and TRBJ1-1, is DSGVTQTPKHLITATGQRVTLRCSPRSGDLSVYWYQQSLDQGLQFLIQYYNGEERAKGNILERFSAQQFPDLHSELNLSSLELGDSALYFCASSVVQNTEAFFGQGTRLTVV.

The rearrangement joins TRBV25-1 to TRBJ2-3; TRBD1 agrees at 7 bases. The CDR3 length is 13 residues. Germline V gene sequence: CDR1 MGHDK, CDR2 SYGVNS. After removal of 4 bases from V and 10 bases from J, the junction contained 8 bases not matched to a gene. In DNA form, the CDR3 reads TGTGCCAGCAGTGCCGTTGGCGGACAGGCGCAGTATTTT. Its translation: CASSAVGGQAQYF. Full variable domain (missing parts from reference TRBV25-1 and TRBJ2-3): EADIYQTPRYLVIGTGKKITLECSQTMGHDKMYWYQQDPGMELHLIHYSYGVNSTEKGDLSSESTVSRIRTEHFPLTLESARPSHTSQYLCASSAVGGQAQYFGPGTRLTVL.

The chain carries TRBV12-3 or TRBV12-4 and TRBJ2-1; TRBD2 matches at 10 bases. There are 15 residues in the CDR3. Trimming at V came to 7 bases and at J to 5 bases, leaving 8 bases not matched to a gene. This CDR3 reads CASTISLAGDNEQFF. The CDR3 nucleotides read TGTGCCAGCACCATCTCCCTAGCGGGGGACAATGAGCAGTTCTTC.

The rearrangement uses TRBV25-1 and TRBJ1-2, with 7 positions matching TRBD1. This CDR3 contains 16 residues. Germline V CDR1 and CDR2: MGHDK, SYGVNS. The trim removed 5 bases at V and 4 bases at J, leaving 13 bases unmatched. CDR3 sequence: CASSPQDRSTGYGYTF. Written as DNA, the CDR3 is TGTGCCAGCAGTCCCCAGGACAGGTCAACGGGCTATGGCTACACCTTC.

The CDR3 nucleotides read TGTGCCAGCAGCTTAGTCCCCGACAGATTAGCGGGGAAGGCAGATACGCAGTATTTT. Translation gives CASSLVPDRLAGKADTQYF. The chain is built from TRBV7-2 and TRBJ2-3; 8 bases are a match to TRBD2. The length of the CDR3 is 19 residues. The germline V gene has CDR1 SGHTA and CDR2 FQGNSA. Unmatched junction bases numbered 16, after V lost 1 base and J lost 4 bases. Full variable domain (rest looked up from reference TRBV7-2 and TRBJ2-3): GAGVSQSPSNKVTEKGKDVELRCDPISGHTALYWYRQSLGQGLEFLIYFQGNSAPDKSGLPSDRFSAERTGGSVSTLTIQRTQQEDSAVYLCASSLVPDRLAGKADTQYFGPGTRLTVL.

This clonotype was counted between two and nine times. The CDR3 nucleotides are TGTGCCAGCAGCTTAGCAGGGGCGAATTCACCCCTCCACTTT. Translating it yields CASSLAGANSPLHF. The chain couples TRBV7-2 to TRBJ1-6; possible D gene TRBD1, 5 bases. The CDR3 has 14 residues. With 0 bases removed from V and 7 bases from J, the gap between germline ends came to 7 bases. Germline lookup yields CDR1 SGHTA and CDR2 FQGNSA.

The chain combines TRBV2 with TRBJ2-1, with TRBD1 matching 9 bases. Germline V gene sequence: CDR1 SNHLY, CDR2 FYNNEI. The CDR3 totals 14 residues. V was clipped by 5 bases and J by 10 bases; unmatched bases: 9. The CDR3 spells CASSKDRGSYEQFF. The CDR3 DNA reads as TGTGCCAGCAGTAAGGACAGGGGCTCCTACGAGCAGTTCTTC.

V usage is TRBV7-9 and J usage is TRBJ2-7, with TRBD1 matching 7 bases. Germline CDR1 and CDR2: SEHNR and FQNEAQ (reference sequence). This CDR3 comprises 14 residues. V shed 5 bases, J shed 3 bases, and the junction held 7 bases outside the gene matches. CDR3 DNA sequence: TGTGCCAGCAGCCCACGGGACAGTAACTACGAGCAGTACTTC. The encoded protein is CASSPRDSNYEQYF.

The gene calls are TRBV29-1 and TRBJ2-3, with 7 bases matching TRBD1. This CDR3 region has 16 residues. J lost 2 bases, V lost 1 base, and 9 bases had no gene match. Germline CDR1 SQVTM, CDR2 ANQGSEA. CDR3 residues: CSVEGGTGVFTDTQYF. CDR3 nucleotide sequence: TGCAGCGTTGAAGGGGGTACAGGGGTCTTCACAGATACGCAGTATTTT.

This clonotype has just a few counts. V is TRBV7-2 and J is TRBJ1-2; D uncertain. Germline V gene sequence: CDR1 SGHTA, CDR2 FQGNSA. There are 13 residues in the CDR3. The V and J ends lost 4 bases and 5 bases respectively, with 11 bases between them. In DNA, the CDR3 is TGTGCCAGCAGCTCCCGTCATTTGTATGGCTACACCTTC. It encodes CASSSRHLYGYTF.

This clonotype has just a few counts. In nucleotides, the CDR3 is TGTGCCAGCAGCCGGTCAGAGGGAACTGAAGCTTTCTTT. This translates into CASSRSEGTEAFF. V usage is TRBV14 and J usage is TRBJ1-1; D unresolved. The CDR3 has 13 amino acids. Trimming took off 4 bases at V and 5 bases at J, with 11 bases between the two ends. Per germline, CDR1 SGHDN and CDR2 FVKESK.

J is TRBJ2-2 and V is TRBV7-9, with D possibly TRBD2 on 7 matching bases. The CDR3 is 13 residues long. Germline V CDR1 and CDR2: SEHNR, FQNEAQ (reference sequence). Trimming took off 11 bases at V and 2 bases at J, with 12 bases between the two ends. In DNA, the CDR3 is TGTGCCCCCCGGGGGGCCAACACCGGGGAGCTGTTTTTT. Encoded protein: CAPRGANTGELFF.

In DNA form, the CDR3 reads TGCAGTGCTAGTGTCCCTCGCGGGGGACCTTTGGACGAGCAGTACTTC. It encodes CSASVPRGGPLDEQYF. The chain employs TRBV20-1 and TRBJ2-7; 7 nucleotides line up with TRBD2. Germline lookup yields CDR1 DFQATT and CDR2 SNEGSKA (reference sequence). The CDR3 contains 16 residues. Trimming removed 3 bases from V and 5 bases from J; junction bases left unmatched: 16.

This clonotype was counted many times. The V gene is TRBV29-1, the J gene TRBJ2-1; D might be TRBD1 (6 bases). CDR3 length equals 13 residues. The germline gives CDR1 SQVTM, CDR2 ANQGSEA. V lost 4 bases to trimming and J lost 4 bases, with 11 bases between them. The DNA for the CDR3 is TGCAGCGTTGTTGTGGACAGTTACAATGAGCAGTTCTTC. Its protein is CSVVVDSYNEQFF.

This sequence joins TRBV24-1 and TRBJ2-1; 8 bases agree with TRBD2. Germline V lookup: CDR1 KGHDR, CDR2 SFDVKD. The CDR3 loop spans 15 amino acids. V dropped 4 bases and J dropped 7; count of bases not matched to a gene: 8. The CDR3 DNA reads TGTGCCACCAGTGACATAGCGGGAACGAAGAATGAGCAGTTCTTC. Protein: CATSDIAGTKNEQFF.

This clonotype has a handful of counts. The chain links TRBV25-1 to TRBJ2-3; D perhaps matches TRBD2 (5 bases). The CDR3 contains 15 residues. The V end lost 4 bases, the J end lost 4 bases, and 15 bases lay between the germline ends. Germline CDR1 is MGHDK and CDR2 is SYGVNS. The CDR3, as DNA: TGTGCCAGCAGTGTAGGCCTAGCAGAATCAGATACGCAGTATTTT. This sequence encodes CASSVGLAESDTQYF.

The chain couples TRBV25-1 to TRBJ1-2; D gene uncertain. This CDR3 has 13 amino acids. V lost 7 bases and J 7 bases, leaving 16 bases between the germline ends. The germline gives CDR1 MGHDK, CDR2 SYGVNS. CDR3 loop: CASTGGGFSGYTF. The DNA for the CDR3 is TGTGCCAGCACTGGTGGAGGTTTTTCTGGCTACACCTTC.